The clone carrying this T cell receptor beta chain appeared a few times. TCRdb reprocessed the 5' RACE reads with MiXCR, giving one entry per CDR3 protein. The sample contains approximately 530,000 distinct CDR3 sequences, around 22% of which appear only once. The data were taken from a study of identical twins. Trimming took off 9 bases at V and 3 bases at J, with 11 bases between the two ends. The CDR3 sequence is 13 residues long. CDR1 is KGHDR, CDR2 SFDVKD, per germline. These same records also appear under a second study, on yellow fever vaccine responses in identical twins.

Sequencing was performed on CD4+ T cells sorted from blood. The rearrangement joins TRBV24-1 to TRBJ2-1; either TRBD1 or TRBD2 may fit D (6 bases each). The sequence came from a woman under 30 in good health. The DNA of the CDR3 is TGTGCCACCCGGGGGCAGAACTACAATGAGCAGTTCTTC. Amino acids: CATRGQNYNEQFF.